This TCR beta chain derives from a study of blood T cell repertoires in COVID-19. V trimming: 5 bases; J trimming: 8 bases; junction bases outside the gene matches: 13. The CDR3 runs to 15 residues. Germline loops: CDR1 LNHDA, CDR2 SQIVND (reference sequence). Profiled with immunoSEQ multiplex PCR; TCRdb holds only in-frame clones, not every one. The data show about 150,000 clones, with approximately 83% seen just once and more than 3% held by the top ten. The chain couples TRBV19 to TRBJ1-2; 8 bases are a match to TRBD1. The sample comprised peripheral blood. The receptor was derived from a man in his sixties or seventies with acute or convalescent COVID-19. The DNA of the CDR3 is TGTGCCAGTAGTCCGGACAGGGTCGGCTTTTGGGGCTACACCTTC. Translated, it gives CASSPDRVGFWGYTF.